The rows below give T cell receptor beta chains drawn from one sample of a study of T cell responses to AZD1222 COVID-19 vaccine. The repertoire was sequenced with immunoSEQ multiplex PCR; TCRdb's copy has only in-frame clones and lacks some. This sample has about 69,000 clones, with 80% found just once. Material: peripheral blood, obtained 28 days after the second AZD1222 dose. These receptors originate from an adult who received the AZD1222 COVID-19 vaccine. CDR3s include the opening cysteine and the closing phenylalanine or tryptophan. D genes are given only for firm matches. The size entry is marked missing in some rows and otherwise reads once, few, many or a size class.

size | J | D | V | DNA | CDR3
few | TRBJ1-2 | . | TRBV5-1 | TGCGCCAGCAGCTTGGCCGTGGGGGCTTATGATGGCTACACCTTC | CASSLAVGAYDGYTF
few | TRBJ2-1 | . | TRBV28 | TGTGCCAGCAGTTTCCATGCCGGGGCCCCCGGTGAGCAGTTCTTC | CASSFHAGAPGEQFF
. | TRBJ2-7 | . | TRBV6-6 | TGTGCCAGCAGATACGGGACGGACGAGCAGTACTTC | CASRYGTDEQYF
. | TRBJ2-7 | TRBD2 | TRBV5-5 | TGTGCCAGCAGCTCGCTAGCGGGGGGGCCAAACGAGCAGTACTTC | CASSSLAGGPNEQYF
. | TRBJ2-5 | TRBD1 | TRBV4-3 | TGCGCCAGCAGCCAAGATCTCGCAGGGACAGGGGCTCAGACCCAGTACTTC | CASSQDLAGTGAQTQYF
. | TRBJ1-2 | TRBD1 | TRBV28 | TGTGCCAGCAGTCGCGGGACAGGGGATGTTTCCTATGGCTACACCTTC | CASSRGTGDVSYGYTF
. | TRBJ2-3 | . | TRBV12-3/TRBV12-4 | TGTGCCAGCACCTTTGGACGCACAGATACGCAGTATTTT | CASTFGRTDTQYF
once | TRBJ2-7 | . | TRBV5-1 | TGCGCCAGCAGCTTTCTTTTGCAGGGATCCTCCCCTCTCTACGAGCAGTACTTC | CASSFLLQGSSPLYEQYF
. | TRBJ1-6 | . | TRBV18 | TGTGCCAGCTCACCGGAGAATTCACCCCTCCACTTT | CASSPENSPLHF
. | TRBJ1-1 | . | TRBV7-2 | TGTGCCAGCAGACGCACCTCGGGGGTGAACACTGAAGCTTTCTTT | CASRRTSGVNTEAFF
. | TRBJ2-7 | . | TRBV29-1 | TGCAGCGTTAGTCTAGGGGTCCACGAGCAGTACTTC | CSVSLGVHEQYF
. | TRBJ1-2 | . | TRBV6-2/TRBV6-3 | TGTGCCAGCAGTTACGCAGGGGAGGATGGCTACACCTTC | CASSYAGEDGYTF
. | TRBJ1-2 | . | TRBV4-1 | TGCGCCAGCAGCCAAACAGCCTATGGCTACACCTTC | CASSQTAYGYTF
. | TRBJ1-4 | . | TRBV14 | TGTGCCAGCAGCCAGGGAACTACAGGGTCGGATAATGAAAAACTGTTTTTT | CASSQGTTGSDNEKLFF
once | TRBJ1-4 | TRBD1 | TRBV18 | TGTGCCAGCTCACCTCTAGGACAGGGAAACGAAAAACTGTTTTTT | CASSPLGQGNEKLFF
. | TRBJ1-6 | . | TRBV5-8 | TGTGCCAGCAGCTTTGGGAGGGGAATCTATAATTCACCCCTCCACTTT | CASSFGRGIYNSPLHF
. | TRBJ2-3 | TRBD2 | TRBV19 | TGTGCCAGTAGTCGGACTAGCACAGGAGATACGCAGTATTTT | CASSRTSTGDTQYF
once | TRBJ2-7 | TRBD1 | TRBV30 | TGTGCCTGGAGTGCCCCCCGGGACAGTACCTACGAGCAGTACTTC | CAWSAPRDSTYEQYF
. | TRBJ2-2 | TRBD1 | TRBV10-2 | TGCGCCAGCAGTGATTGGGGACAGGGGGCGGTCGGGGAGCTGTTTTTT | CASSDWGQGAVGELFF
few | TRBJ1-1 | TRBD1 | TRBV4-1 | TGCGCCAGCAGCCCACGCCCTTACAGGGGGCTGAACACTGAAGCTTTCTTT | CASSPRPYRGLNTEAFF
. | TRBJ2-2 | . | TRBV5-1 | TGCGCCAGCAGCTGGAACACCGGGGAGCTGTTTTTT | CASSWNTGELFF
. | TRBJ2-4 | . | TRBV4-3 | TGCGCCAGCAGCCAAGACAGGCTTGACATTCAGTACTTC | CASSQDRLDIQYF
. | TRBJ1-6 | . | TRBV10-2 | TGCGCCAGCAGTGGAGGCGATATCCCAGAGGGTTCACCCCTCCACTTT | CASSGGDIPEGSPLHF
. | TRBJ2-6 | . | TRBV2 | TGTGCCAGCAGTTCCGTTCGGTCTGGGGCCAACGTCCTGACTTTC | CASSSVRSGANVLTF
. | TRBJ2-1 | . | TRBV7-2 | TGTGCCAGCAGCCCGGGGAGCGGTGAGCAGTTCTTC | CASSPGSGEQFF
. | TRBJ2-1 | TRBD2 | TRBV7-9 | TGTGCCAGCAGCTTAGCCACTAGCGGGGGGGACAATGAGCAGTTCTTC | CASSLATSGGDNEQFF
. | TRBJ1-2 | TRBD1 | TRBV28 | TGTGCCAGCAGTTCTCCCGTAGGACAGGGAAATGGCTACACCTTC | CASSSPVGQGNGYTF
. | TRBJ1-1 | . | TRBV6-2/TRBV6-3 | TGTGCCAGCAGTTACTCGATCGGGGCGAACACTGAAGCTTTCTTT | CASSYSIGANTEAFF
. | TRBJ1-1 | . | TRBV6-6 | TGTGCCAGCAGTTATCGGGGGCTGAACACTGAAGCTTTCTTT | CASSYRGLNTEAFF
few | TRBJ1-1 | TRBD1 | TRBV30 | TGTGCCTGGAGTGGGGGACAGGGCGCTGAAGCTTTCTTT | CAWSGGQGAEAFF
. | TRBJ2-2 | . | TRBV7-6 | TGTGCCAGCAGCTTGGACCCCTTAGGGGAGCTGTTTTTT | CASSLDPLGELFF
. | TRBJ2-7 | . | TRBV9 | TGTGCCAGCAGCGTAGCAGGGGGAGGCTACGAGCAGTACTTC | CASSVAGGGYEQYF